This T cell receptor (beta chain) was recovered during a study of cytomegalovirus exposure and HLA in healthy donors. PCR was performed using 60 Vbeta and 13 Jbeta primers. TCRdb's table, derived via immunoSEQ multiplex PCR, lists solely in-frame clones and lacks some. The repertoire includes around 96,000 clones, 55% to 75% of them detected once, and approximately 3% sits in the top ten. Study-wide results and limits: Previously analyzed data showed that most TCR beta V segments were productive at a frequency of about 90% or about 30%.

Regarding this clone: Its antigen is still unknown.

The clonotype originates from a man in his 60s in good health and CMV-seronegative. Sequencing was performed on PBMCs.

CDR3 residues: CSVGGQGISEQYF. CDR3 sequence (DNA): TGCAGCGTTGGAGGACAGGGGATTAGCGAGCAGTACTTC. The chain combines TRBV29-1 with TRBJ2-7; TRBD1 aligns across 9 bases. The length of the CDR3 is 13 residues. In germline, CDR1 is SQVTM, CDR2 ANQGSEA. Trimming took 4 bases from V and 6 from J; bases not matched to a gene: 7.